These T cell receptor beta chains were read from a single sample in a study of beta chain features in type 1 diabetes. Sequenced by immunoSEQ multiplex PCR; TCRdb stores in-frame clones only, minus some. The table records approximately 250,000 clones, approximately 10% of them present only once. Sequences were obtained from naive CD4+ T cells from blood. Receptors originate from a man aged 25-45 years with type 1 diabetes. Both conserved end residues are part of each CDR3. The D gene is left open where the match is weak.

j_gene	v_gene	d_gene	CDR3aa
TRBJ2-3	TRBV2	TRBD1	CASSERTGGTDTQYF
TRBJ1-1	TRBV29-1	-	CSVHRGAGASAMMTEAFF
TRBJ2-1	TRBV7-6	TRBD2	CASSRLAGDPTYNEQFF
TRBJ2-3	TRBV21-1	-	CASSPLDRSTDTQYF
TRBJ2-7	TRBV19	TRBD1	CASSPGGMYEQYF
TRBJ2-6	TRBV25-1	-	CASSEGQVPSGANVLTF
TRBJ2-7	TRBV6-5	-	CASSLLAGSGHEQYF
TRBJ1-4	TRBV9	-	CASSRSGEGPEKLFF
TRBJ2-1	TRBV19	TRBD1	CASSGQGTYHEQFF
TRBJ2-7	TRBV30	TRBD1	CAWNPGQGGEQYF
TRBJ2-7	TRBV4-3	TRBD2	CASSQAGEGYEQYF
TRBJ1-3	TRBV29-1	-	CSVRGLFSGNTIYF
TRBJ2-1	TRBV2	-	CASSVTSYNEQFF
TRBJ1-4	TRBV19	-	CASSNQRNEKLFF
TRBJ1-1	TRBV29-1	-	CSVEERGLGEAFF
TRBJ2-3	TRBV4-1	TRBD2	CASSRESLAGGPTDTQYF
TRBJ2-4	TRBV4-3	TRBD2	CASSQGGNPGNIQYF
TRBJ2-1	TRBV5-3	-	CARSPGVPGRFF
TRBJ2-2	TRBV7-3	TRBD1	CASSGDRGTGELFF
TRBJ2-7	TRBV11-2	TRBD1	CASSPTGTGAYEQYF
TRBJ2-7	TRBV6-5	TRBD1	CASRQGRHEQYF
TRBJ2-5	TRBV11-2	-	CASSPGTSQETQYF
TRBJ2-1	TRBV7-3	TRBD2	CASSLGTSDEQFF
TRBJ2-7	TRBV7-9	TRBD1	CASSSGTGVPGWYEQYF